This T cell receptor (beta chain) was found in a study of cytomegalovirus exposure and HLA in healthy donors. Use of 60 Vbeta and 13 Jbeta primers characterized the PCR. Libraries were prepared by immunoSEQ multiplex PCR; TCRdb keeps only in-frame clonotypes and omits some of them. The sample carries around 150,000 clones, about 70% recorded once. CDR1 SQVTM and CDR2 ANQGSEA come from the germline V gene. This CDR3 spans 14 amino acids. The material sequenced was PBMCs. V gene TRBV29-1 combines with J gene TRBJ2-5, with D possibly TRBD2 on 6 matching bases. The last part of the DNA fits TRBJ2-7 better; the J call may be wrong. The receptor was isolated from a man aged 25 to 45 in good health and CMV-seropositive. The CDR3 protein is CSVEVVAEAYEQYF. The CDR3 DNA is TGCAGCGTTGAGGTTGTAGCGGAGGCCTACGAGCAGTACTTC.